This T cell receptor beta chain was recovered during a study of T-cell memory formation after mild COVID-19 (dated by TCRdb to the early 2020s). Study-wide context: TCR sequence clusters from the two donors were largely donor specific. The cohort was made up of two young adult volunteers, one female and one male, who were previously healthy. In a couple of donors, T-cell clones that expanded and contracted after mild COVID-19 were tracked by sequencing TCRalpha and TCRbeta repertoires over time. General study outcomes and caveats: The detection of some responding clones in pre-infection memory suggests that pre-existing cross-reactive memory T cells joined the SARS-CoV-2 response. Clones contracting from day 15 to 85 had balanced CD4/CD8 phenotypes, while a second wave expanding from day 15 to 37 was biased towards CD4+. Contracting CD4+ clones appeared mostly in the CM and EM memory subsets, whereas CD8+ clones were enriched in EMRA. The second-wave clones that peaked on day 37 were not confirmed to be SARS-CoV-2 specific. Only a couple of mild cases were covered by the study, and larger cohorts that include severe cases with pre-infection samples were considered necessary.

This sample was sequenced with an Illumina NovaSeq 6000. cDNA libraries for TCRalpha and TCRbeta were prepared by 5'RACE using constant-segment primers, with sample barcodes and unique molecular identifiers added. RNA was extracted from every sample with Trizol reagent. Libraries were amplified in two PCR steps, with a second sample barcode and Illumina TruSeq adapters added in the second step. Sequencing of the libraries was done on an Illumina NovaSeq, producing 2 x 150 bp paired-end reads. In the original analysis: Demultiplexing of reads and collapsing into UMI-guided consensus sequences were performed with migec v1.2.7. With mixcr v2.1.11, UMI consensuses were aligned to TRA and TRB V and J templates and assembled into clonotypes. A clonotype was counted as expanded or contracted only when both edgeR and NoisET called the clonotype significant, with the noise models trained on biological replicates. For edgeR calls, a false discovery rate-adjusted p below 0.01 and a log2 fold-change threshold of 1 were applied. PCA with hierarchical clustering of max-normalized trajectories of the 1000 most abundant clonotypes was used as exploratory dynamics analysis. Separately sequenced CD4+ and CD8+ repertoires were used to assign the CD4 or CD8 phenotype of responding clones. TCRdb passed the public sequencing reads through fastp at Q25 and MiXCR, retaining productive beta sequences. Merged by CDR3 protein, the rows form single entries marked with the most common genes and DNA. TCRdb's processing, not the authors', yielded these V and J calls. For this sample there are fewer than 350,000 distinct CDR3 sequences; approximately 15% appear just once. The ten largest clones add up to under 25% of the sample.

This clonotype was seen a few times. Which antigen it targets is not known. No much larger clonotype is one base removed from it; base qualities were not supplied. V gives up 4 bases and J gives up 2 bases, and the segment between their germline ends measures 12 bases. The CDR3 starts with the cysteine, ends with the phenylalanine, and has 15 residues. This entry keeps only the CDR3 DNA: 45 bases, framed from base 1. CDR1 SGHRS and CDR2 YFSETQ were looked up in the germline V gene. Ficoll-Paque density gradient centrifugation was the method used to isolate PBMCs. Specimen: PBMCs or a T cell subset sorted from them (not recorded which). The rearrangement joined TRBV5-1 to TRBJ1-4, and possibly TRBD1, on 5 matching bases. The clonotype comes from a man between 18 and 29 years old who had mild COVID-19 (a few samples of this study predate the infection). The sample titles of this study are shuffled in the database, so cell type and time point are left out; the donor was told from shared clones. DNA sequence: TGCGCCAGCAGCCGGGACCCCCAGACTAATGAAAAACTGTTTTTT. Translated, this gives CASSRDPQTNEKLFF. Where the CDR3 stops, the reference TRBV5-1 and TRBJ1-4 genes take over; the full variable domain is KAGVTQTPRYLIKTRGQQVTLSCSPISGHRSVSWYQQTPGQGLQFLFEYFSETQRNKGNFPGRFSGRQFSNSRSEMNVSTLELGDSALYLCASSRDPQTNEKLFFGSGTQLSVL.